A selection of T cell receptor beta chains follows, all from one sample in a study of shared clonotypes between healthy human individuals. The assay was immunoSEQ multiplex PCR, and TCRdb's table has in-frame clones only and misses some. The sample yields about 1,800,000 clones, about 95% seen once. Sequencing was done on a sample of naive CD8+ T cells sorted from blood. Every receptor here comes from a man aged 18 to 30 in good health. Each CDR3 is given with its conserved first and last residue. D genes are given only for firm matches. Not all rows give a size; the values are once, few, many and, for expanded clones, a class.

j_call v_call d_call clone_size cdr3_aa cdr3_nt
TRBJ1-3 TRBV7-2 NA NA CASSLVVGSAGNTIYF TGTGCCAGCAGCTTAGTCGTGGGGTCGGCTGGAAACACCATATATTTT
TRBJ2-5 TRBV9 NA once CASSVSTANQETQYF TGTGCCAGCAGCGTATCGACAGCGAACCAAGAGACCCAGTACTTC
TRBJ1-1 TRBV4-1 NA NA CASSQEPNMNTEAFF TGCGCCAGCAGCCAAGAGCCAAACATGAACACTGAAGCTTTCTTT
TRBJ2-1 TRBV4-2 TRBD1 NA CASSQEQGAYNEQFF TGTGCCAGCAGCCAAGAGCAGGGGGCCTACAATGAGCAGTTCTTC
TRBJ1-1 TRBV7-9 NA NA CASSPTMGNTEAFF TGTGCCAGCAGCCCCACAATGGGGAACACTGAAGCTTTCTTT
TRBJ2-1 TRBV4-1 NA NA CASSLPSWGDGQFF TGCGCCAGCAGCCTACCGTCCTGGGGGGACGGGCAGTTCTTC
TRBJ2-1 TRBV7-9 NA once CASSPGGGQKYNEQFF TGTGCCAGCAGCCCTGGCGGGGGACAAAAATACAATGAGCAGTTCTTC
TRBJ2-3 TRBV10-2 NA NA CASSEVAVTDTQYF TGCGCCAGCAGTGAGGTGGCGGTAACAGATACGCAGTATTTT
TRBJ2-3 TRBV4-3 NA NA CASSQDKQSTDTQYF TGCGCCAGCAGCCAAGATAAGCAAAGCACAGATACGCAGTATTTT
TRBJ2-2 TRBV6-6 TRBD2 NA CASSSAGAGELFF TGTGCCAGCAGCTCAGCGGGGGCCGGGGAGCTGTTTTTT
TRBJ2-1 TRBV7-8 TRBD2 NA CASSYRGGVSYNEQFF TGTGCCAGCAGTTACCGCGGGGGGGTTTCCTACAATGAGCAGTTCTTC
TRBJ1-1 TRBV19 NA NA CASSIGGNTEAFF TGTGCCAGTAGTATCGGCGGGAACACTGAAGCTTTCTTT
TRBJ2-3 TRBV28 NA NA CASSSSEISQYF TGTGCCAGCAGTTCTTCAGAGATATCGCAGTATTTT
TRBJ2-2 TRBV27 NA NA CASSIPGQVTGELFF TGTGCCAGCAGTATACCGGGACAAGTAACCGGGGAGCTGTTTTTT
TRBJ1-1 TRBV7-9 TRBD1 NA CASSLALSGQENTEAFF TGTGCCAGCAGCTTAGCCCTCTCCGGACAGGAGAACACTGAAGCTTTCTTT
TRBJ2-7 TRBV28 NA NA CASNTGTQTAYEQYF TGTGCCAGCAATACAGGGACCCAAACTGCCTACGAGCAGTACTTC
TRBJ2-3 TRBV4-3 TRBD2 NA CASSHPSGRNPDTQYF TGCGCCAGCAGCCACCCTAGCGGGAGGAATCCAGATACGCAGTATTTT
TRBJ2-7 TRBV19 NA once CASSIWGNAYEQYF TGTGCCAGTAGTATCTGGGGGAATGCCTACGAGCAGTACTTC
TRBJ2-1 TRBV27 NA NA CASSLLLVGEQFF TGTGCCAGCAGTTTACTACTAGTAGGTGAGCAGTTCTTC
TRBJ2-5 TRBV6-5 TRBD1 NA CASSRTGGLGETQYF TGTGCCAGCAGTAGGACAGGGGGTTTAGGAGAGACCCAGTACTTC
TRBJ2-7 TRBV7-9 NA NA CASAGRPTYEQYF TGTGCCAGCGCGGGCAGACCCACCTACGAGCAGTACTTC
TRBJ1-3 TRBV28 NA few CASSLVGSGNTIYF TGTGCCAGCAGTTTGGTGGGGTCTGGAAACACCATATATTTT
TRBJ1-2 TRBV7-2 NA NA CASSLSILYGYTF TGTGCCAGCAGCTTATCGATCCTCTATGGCTACACCTTC
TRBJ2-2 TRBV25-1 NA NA CASSEYRIDEGYWELFF TGTGCCAGCAGTGAATATAGGATTGATGAGGGGTACTGGGAGCTGTTTTTT
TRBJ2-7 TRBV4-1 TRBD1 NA CASSQAATGLNYEQYF TGCGCCAGCAGCCAAGCAGCGACAGGGTTGAACTACGAGCAGTACTTC
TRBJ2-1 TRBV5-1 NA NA CASSLGDGYNEQFF TGCGCCAGCAGCTTGGGGGATGGCTACAATGAGCAGTTCTTC
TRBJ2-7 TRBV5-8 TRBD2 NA CASSLARIGGSYEQYF TGTGCCAGCAGCTTGGCCCGGATCGGGGGGTCCTACGAGCAGTACTTC
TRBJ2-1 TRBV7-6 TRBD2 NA CASSPTSGGPLFYNEQFF TGTGCCAGCAGCCCCACTAGCGGGGGCCCCCTATTCTACAATGAGCAGTTCTTC
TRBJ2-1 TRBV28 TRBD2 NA CASSFLLAGGNEQFF TGTGCCAGCAGTTTTTTACTAGCGGGGGGGAATGAGCAGTTCTTC
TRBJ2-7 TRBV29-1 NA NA CSVSTGSYEQYF TGCAGCGTTTCAACAGGGTCCTACGAGCAGTACTTC
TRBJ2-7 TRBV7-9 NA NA CASSPRDAYEQYF TGTGCCAGCAGCCCACGGGACGCCTACGAGCAGTACTTC
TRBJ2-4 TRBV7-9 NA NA CASSLSGGAKNIQYF TGTGCCAGCAGTCTTTCAGGCGGGGCCAAAAACATTCAGTACTTC
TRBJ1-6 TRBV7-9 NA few CASSLISVTAGPLHF TGTGCCAGCAGCTTAATTTCGGTCACCGCGGGGCCCCTCCACTTT
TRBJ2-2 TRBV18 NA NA CASSTIYRDTGELFF TGTGCCAGCTCGACGATATACAGGGACACCGGGGAGCTGTTTTTT
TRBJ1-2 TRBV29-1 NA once CSADPGTSGYTF TGCAGCGCTGATCCCGGGACGTCCGGCTACACCTTC
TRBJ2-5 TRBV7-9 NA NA CASSLPPGVQETQYF TGTGCCAGCAGCTTACCCCCGGGAGTTCAAGAGACCCAGTACTTC
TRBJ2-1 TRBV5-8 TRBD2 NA CASSLGTLAGGPNEQFF TGTGCCAGCAGCTTGGGCACCCTAGCGGGAGGGCCTAATGAGCAGTTCTTC
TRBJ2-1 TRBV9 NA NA CASSVAGGPYNEQFF TGTGCCAGCAGCGTAGCCGGCGGGCCTTACAATGAGCAGTTCTTC
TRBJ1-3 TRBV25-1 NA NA CASSEGRNTIYF TGTGCCAGCAGTGAGGGGCGAAACACCATATATTTT